Listed here are 8 T cell receptor beta chains from one sample, sequenced in a study of T-cell memory formation after mild COVID-19. TCRdb reprocessed the 5' RACE reads via MiXCR and lists one record per CDR3 protein. Altogether fewer than 250,000 distinct CDR3 sequences are present, over 15% being singletons, with the ten largest covering over 2%. Sequencing was done on a sample of PBMCs or a T cell subset sorted from them (not recorded which). The receptors come from an adult woman who had mild COVID-19 (a few samples of this study predate the infection). Cell type and time point are not known.

This clonotype appeared a few times. The chain combines TRBV27 with TRBJ1-1, with 11 bases aligning to TRBD1. Germline V lookup: CDR1 MNHEY, CDR2 SMNVEV (reference sequence). The trim removed 6 bases at V and 6 bases at J, leaving 15 bases unmatched. This CDR3 contains 17 residues. The CDR3 loop reads CASRGSGTGGFRAEAFF. The CDR3 coding sequence is TGTGCCAGCAGGGGATCCGGGACAGGGGGTTTTCGCGCTGAAGCTTTCTTT.

The gene calls are TRBV10-3 and TRBJ1-6; tentatively, D is TRBD1 (6 bases). Germline V gives CDR1 ENHRY, CDR2 SYGVKD. CDR3 length equals 19 residues. Trimming shortened V by 0 bases and J by 3 bases, and 18 bases separated the two germline ends. CDR3 sequence reads: CAISESPPTGAGYNSPLHF. CDR3 sequence (DNA): TGTGCCATCAGTGAGTCTCCCCCCACGGGGGCAGGCTATAATTCACCCCTCCACTTT.

V and J are TRBV24-1 and TRBJ2-3; 9 bases map to TRBD2. The CDR3 spans 15 residues. Losses at the gene ends were 3 bases for V and 11 bases for J; bases not matched to a gene: 11. Germline CDR1 reads KGHDR; CDR2 reads SFDVKD. The CDR3 coding sequence is TGTGCCACCAGTGATCCCGCCCGACTAGCGGAGGAGCAGTATTTT. Its protein product is CATSDPARLAEEQYF.

The chain joins TRBV11-1 to TRBJ1-1, with a possible D match to TRBD1 (5 bases). V dropped 2 bases and J dropped 5 bases, with 27 bases sitting between them. This CDR3 spans 19 amino acids. CDR1 and CDR2 (germline): SGHAT, FQDESV (reference sequence). CDR3 sequence reads: CASSLIGWRVPGGDTEAFF. The CDR3 region has the DNA TGTGCCAGCAGCTTAATAGGATGGCGGGTCCCCGGGGGAGATACTGAAGCTTTCTTT.

The chain recombines TRBV7-8 with TRBJ1-1; D is uncertain. The CDR3 runs to 14 residues. Germline V gene data show CDR1 as SGHVS and CDR2 as FQNEAQ. The V gene lost 3 bases and the J gene lost 2 bases, with 10 bases spanning the gap. The CDR3 loop reads CASSLESQNTEAFF. Written as DNA, the CDR3 is TGTGCCAGCAGCTTGGAGAGCCAAAACACTGAAGCTTTCTTT.

This clonotype is a singleton in its sample. CDR3 protein: CASSPRTGKYGYTF. CDR3 coding DNA: TGTGCCAGCAGCCCACGGACAGGCAAATATGGCTACACCTTC. The chain recombines TRBV6-5 with TRBJ1-2, with 7 bases matching TRBD1. The CDR3 totals 14 residues. CDR1 is MNHEY, CDR2 SVGAGI, per germline. J lost 5 bases, V lost 6 bases, and 9 bases had no gene match.

The V call is TRBV11-2, the J call TRBJ2-7, with 9 bases that match TRBD1. This CDR3 contains 13 residues. CDR1 SGHAT and CDR2 FQNNGV come from the germline V gene. Trimming removed 5 bases from V and 9 bases from J; junction bases left unmatched: 8. The CDR3 nucleotides read TGTGCCAGCAGCACCCCTACAGGGGGCGGGCAGTACTTC. The encoded protein is CASSTPTGGGQYF.

This clonotype was found a few times. J is TRBJ2-7 and V is TRBV24-1, with a possible D match to TRBD1 (6 bases). V shed 1 base and J shed 3 bases, with 12 bases lying between them. The CDR3 contains 15 residues. Looked up from germline, CDR1 is KGHDR and CDR2 is SFDVKD. The CDR3 nucleotides read TGTGCCACCAGTGATTTTGCCAGGGGACGCTACGAGCAGTACTTC. Translated, it gives CATSDFARGRYEQYF.